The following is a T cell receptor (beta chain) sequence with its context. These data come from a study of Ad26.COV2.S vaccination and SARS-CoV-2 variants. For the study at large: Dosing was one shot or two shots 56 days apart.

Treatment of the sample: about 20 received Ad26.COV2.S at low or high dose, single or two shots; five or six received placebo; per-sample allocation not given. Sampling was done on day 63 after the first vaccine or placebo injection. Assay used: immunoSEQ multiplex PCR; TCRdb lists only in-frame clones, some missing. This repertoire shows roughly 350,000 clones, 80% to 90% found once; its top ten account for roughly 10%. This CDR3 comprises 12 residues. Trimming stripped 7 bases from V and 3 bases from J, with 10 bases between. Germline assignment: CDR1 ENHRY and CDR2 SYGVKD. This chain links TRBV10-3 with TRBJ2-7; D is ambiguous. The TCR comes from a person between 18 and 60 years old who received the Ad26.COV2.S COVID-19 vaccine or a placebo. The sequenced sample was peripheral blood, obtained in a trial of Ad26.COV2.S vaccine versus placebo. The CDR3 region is CAIKASDYEQYF. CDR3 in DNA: TGTGCCATCAAGGCCAGCGACTACGAGCAGTACTTC.